This TCR beta chain was sequenced for a study of PD-1 blockade in classical Hodgkin lymphoma (dated by TCRdb to 2020 to 2021). Study-wide context: Nivolumab dosing was 3 mg/kg intravenously every 2 weeks, continuing until either disease progression or unacceptable toxicity. The study used CyTOF and TCR beta sequencing to define a peripheral blood immune signature of response to PD-1 blockade in classical Hodgkin lymphoma.

The label giving this sample's time point can be read as: cycle 4 day 1 (C4D1), after more than five weeks of nivolumab. Every trial patient had relapsed after autologous stem cell transplantation, and cohorts A, B and C differed in prior brentuximab vedotin exposure. A total of under 70 patients with relapsed/refractory classical Hodgkin lymphoma made up the trial cohort, and each patient's best overall response was complete response, partial response or progressive disease. In the multi-cohort phase II CheckMate 205 trial, trial patients received single-agent nivolumab. An independent review committee assessed best overall response by applying the 2007 International Working Group response criteria. Trial PBMCs were collected immediately before nivolumab initiation (C1D1) and during therapy at cycle 2 day 1 and cycle 4 day 1. Peripheral blood was collected in 8 mL Vacutainer Cell Preparation Tubes, from which PBMCs were isolated by centrifugation and then cryopreserved.

The CDR3 sequence holds 14 residues, the cysteine and phenylalanine included. The DNA shown is the 42-base CDR3, in frame from base 1. CDR1 and CDR2 (MDHEN, SYDVKM) derive from the germline V gene. V lost 5 bases and J lost 7 bases; the stretch between them is 14 bases long. Genomic DNA was isolated using the Qiagen DNeasy kit from unsorted PBMCs as well as from negatively selected CD4+ and CD8+ fractions. Amplification of TCR beta CDR3 regions was done by immunoSEQ multiplex PCR with primers that anneal to V and J segments. Amplification bias was minimized using a synthetic immune receptor repertoire, and residual bias was removed computationally after sequencing. On the authors' methods: Repertoire diversity was quantified as the Shannon entropy index using custom Python scripts. Unsorted, CD4+ and CD8+ repertoires were analyzed separately, except in combined analyses where CD4+ and CD8+ sequences were merged in silico. A clone was considered expanded if an increase in frequency of at least 2-fold after treatment relative to C1D1 was found, and a pseudocount of 0.5 was applied to clones undetected at baseline. Clones with 0 or 1 copy at C1D1 were defined as singleton clones, while clones with 2 or more copies were defined as non-singleton clones. By matching protein sequences in sorted samples from the same patient, clones expanded in unsorted samples were annotated as CD4+, CD8+ or unknown. Wilcoxon tests on paired samples were used to test changes in diversity from C1D1 to C4D1. TCRdb holds this immuneACCESS table with in-frame rearrangements only. Some clones are missing; in checked studies, unresolved V genes explain under half, and the rest has no known cause. The DNA gave D and trimming, while V, J and clone size come from that table. The sample has about 64,000 clones on record, roughly nine tenths of them singletons. The top ten clonotypes cover over 9% of the sample.

As concerns this clone: It has no known antigen specificity. No base-level quality is on record; no much larger clone is a single base apart.

Study-wide conclusions, independent of this receptor: The study was restricted to a single clinical trial cohort, and the causes of repertoire differences, possibly disease activity or prior therapy, were left undefined. Newly diagnosed patients were reported to have lower baseline TCR diversity than healthy donors, and relapsed/refractory patients were reported to have lower baseline TCR diversity still. Trial patients achieving complete response had baseline diversity similar to newly diagnosed patients, whereas partial responders and progressors had significantly lower diversity. Patients starting nivolumab less than 1 year after ASCT had lower diversity and were excluded from later analyses to avoid confounding by immune reconstitution. By C4D1, a significant rise was seen in CD4+ TCR diversity but not in CD8+ TCR diversity (p=0.0027 vs p=0.16), and the rise was most apparent among complete responders (p=0.02).

The input for sequencing was peripheral blood mononuclear cells (PBMCs), taken before the fourth cycle of nivolumab. The sequence derives from a human donor with classical Hodgkin lymphoma. The V and J genes are TRBV28 and TRBJ1-4, with the identity of the D gene unclear. In nucleotides, the sequence is TGTGCCAGCAGTCCCCCGGGAGGAGGTGAAAAACTGTTTTTT. Its product reads: CASSPPGGGEKLFF.